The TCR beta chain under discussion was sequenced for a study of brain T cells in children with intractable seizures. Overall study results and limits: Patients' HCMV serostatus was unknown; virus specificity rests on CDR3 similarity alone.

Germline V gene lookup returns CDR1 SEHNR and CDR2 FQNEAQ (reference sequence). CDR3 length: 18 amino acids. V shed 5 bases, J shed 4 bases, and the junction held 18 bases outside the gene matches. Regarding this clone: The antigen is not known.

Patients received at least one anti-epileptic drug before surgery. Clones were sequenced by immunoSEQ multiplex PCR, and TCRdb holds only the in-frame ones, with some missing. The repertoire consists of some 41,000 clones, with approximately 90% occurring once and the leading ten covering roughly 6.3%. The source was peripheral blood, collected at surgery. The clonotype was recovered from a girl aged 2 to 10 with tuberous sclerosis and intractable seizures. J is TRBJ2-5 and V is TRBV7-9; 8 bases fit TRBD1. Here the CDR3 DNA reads TGTGCCAGCAGCGAAAATACCCGGACAGGGTTTTATTCAGAGACCCAGTACTTC. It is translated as CASSENTRTGFYSETQYF.